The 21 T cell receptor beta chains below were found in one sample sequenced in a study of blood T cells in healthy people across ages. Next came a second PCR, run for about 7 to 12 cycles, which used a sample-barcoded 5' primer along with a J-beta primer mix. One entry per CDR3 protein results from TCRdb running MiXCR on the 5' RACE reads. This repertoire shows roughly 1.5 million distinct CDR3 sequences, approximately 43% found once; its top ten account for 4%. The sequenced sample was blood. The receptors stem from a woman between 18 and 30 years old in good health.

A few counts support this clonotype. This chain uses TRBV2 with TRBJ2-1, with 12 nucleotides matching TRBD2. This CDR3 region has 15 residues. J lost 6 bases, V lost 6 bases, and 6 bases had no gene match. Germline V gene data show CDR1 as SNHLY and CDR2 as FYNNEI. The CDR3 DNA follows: TGTGCCAGCAGCATACTAGCGGGGGGATCCAATGAGCAGTTCTTC. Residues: CASSILAGGSNEQFF. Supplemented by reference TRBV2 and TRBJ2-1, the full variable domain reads EPEVTQTPSHQVTQMGQEVILRCVPISNHLYFYWYRQILGQKVEFLVSFYNNEISEKSEIFDDQFSVERPDGSNFTLKIRSTKLEDSAMYFCASSILAGGSNEQFFGPGTRLTVL.

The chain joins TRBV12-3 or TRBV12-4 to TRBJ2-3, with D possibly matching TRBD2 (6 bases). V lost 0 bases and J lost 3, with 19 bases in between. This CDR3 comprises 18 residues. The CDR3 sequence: CASSLARLAQGGTDTQYF. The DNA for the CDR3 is TGTGCCAGCAGTTTAGCACGATTGGCTCAGGGAGGTACAGATACGCAGTATTTT.

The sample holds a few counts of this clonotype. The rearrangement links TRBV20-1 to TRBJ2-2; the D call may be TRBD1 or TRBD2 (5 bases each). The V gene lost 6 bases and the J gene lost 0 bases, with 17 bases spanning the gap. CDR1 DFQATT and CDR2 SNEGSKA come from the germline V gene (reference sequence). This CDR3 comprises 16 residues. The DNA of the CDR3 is TGCAGTGCCGGGGCCGTGCGTACCACGAACACCGGGGAGCTGTTTTTT. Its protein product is CSAGAVRTTNTGELFF.

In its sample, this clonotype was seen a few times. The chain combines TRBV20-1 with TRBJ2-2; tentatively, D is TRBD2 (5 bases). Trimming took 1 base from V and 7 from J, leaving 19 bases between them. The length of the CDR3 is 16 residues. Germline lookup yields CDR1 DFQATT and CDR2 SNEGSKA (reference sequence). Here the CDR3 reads CSARGTPPGRSGELFF. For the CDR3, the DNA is TGCAGTGCTAGAGGGACTCCCCCCGGCCGAAGCGGGGAGCTGTTTTTT.

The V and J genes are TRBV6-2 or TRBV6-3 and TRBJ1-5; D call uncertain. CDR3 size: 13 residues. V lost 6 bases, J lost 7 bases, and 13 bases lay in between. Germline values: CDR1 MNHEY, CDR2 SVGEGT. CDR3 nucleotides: TGTGCCAGCAGCCCGATGGGTCTACAGCCCCAGCATTTT. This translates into CASSPMGLQPQHF.

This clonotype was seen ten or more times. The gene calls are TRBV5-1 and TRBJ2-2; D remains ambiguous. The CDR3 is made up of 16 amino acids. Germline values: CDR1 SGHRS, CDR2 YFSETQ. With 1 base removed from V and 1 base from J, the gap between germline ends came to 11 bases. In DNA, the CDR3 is TGCGCCAGCAGCTTGAACTGGGGAAAGAACACCGGGGAGCTGTTTTTT. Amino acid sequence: CASSLNWGKNTGELFF.

The CDR3 DNA sequence: TGCAGCGCCGGGGTTTCCTACGAGCAGTACTTC. This codes for CSAGVSYEQYF. The chain couples TRBV29-1 to TRBJ2-7, with D possibly TRBD2 on 5 matching bases. The CDR3 length is 11 residues. Germline V gene sequence: CDR1 SQVTM, CDR2 ANQGSEA. The V gene lost 7 bases and the J gene lost 1 base, with 8 bases spanning the gap.

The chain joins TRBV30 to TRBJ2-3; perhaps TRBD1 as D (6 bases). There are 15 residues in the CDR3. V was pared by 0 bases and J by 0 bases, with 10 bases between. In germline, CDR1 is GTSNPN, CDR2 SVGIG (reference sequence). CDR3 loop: CAWSVGGSSTDTQYF. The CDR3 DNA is TGTGCCTGGAGTGTAGGGGGTTCCAGCACAGATACGCAGTATTTT.

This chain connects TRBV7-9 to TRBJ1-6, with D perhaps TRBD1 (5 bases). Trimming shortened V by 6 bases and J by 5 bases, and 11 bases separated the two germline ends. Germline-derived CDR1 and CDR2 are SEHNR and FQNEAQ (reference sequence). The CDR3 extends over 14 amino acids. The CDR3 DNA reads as TGTGCCAGCAGTATGTCGACAGATAATTCACCCCTCCACTTT. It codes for CASSMSTDNSPLHF.

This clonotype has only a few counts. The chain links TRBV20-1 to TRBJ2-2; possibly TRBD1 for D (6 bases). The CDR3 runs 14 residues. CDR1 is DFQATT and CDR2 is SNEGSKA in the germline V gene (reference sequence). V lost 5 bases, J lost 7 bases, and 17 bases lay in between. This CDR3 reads CSAATGSLVGELFF. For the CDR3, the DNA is TGCAGTGCTGCCACAGGGTCCTTGGTCGGGGAGCTGTTTTTT.

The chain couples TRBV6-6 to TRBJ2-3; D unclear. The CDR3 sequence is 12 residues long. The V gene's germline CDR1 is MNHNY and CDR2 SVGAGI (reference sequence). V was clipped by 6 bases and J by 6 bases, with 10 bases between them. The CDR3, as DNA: TGTGCCAGCAGGCAACTGGGGGATACGCAGTATTTT. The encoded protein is CASRQLGDTQYF.

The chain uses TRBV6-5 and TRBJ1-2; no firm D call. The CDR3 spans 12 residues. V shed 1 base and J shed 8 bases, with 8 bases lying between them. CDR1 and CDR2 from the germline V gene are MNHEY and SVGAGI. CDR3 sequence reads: CASSYYGWGYTF. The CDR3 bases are TGTGCCAGCAGTTACTACGGTTGGGGCTACACCTTC.

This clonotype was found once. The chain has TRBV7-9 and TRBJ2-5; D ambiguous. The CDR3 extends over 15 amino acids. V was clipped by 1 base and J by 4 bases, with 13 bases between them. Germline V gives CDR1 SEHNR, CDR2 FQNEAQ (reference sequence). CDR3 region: CASSLDGVVGETQYF. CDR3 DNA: TGTGCCAGCAGCTTAGATGGGGTAGTCGGAGAGACCCAGTACTTC.

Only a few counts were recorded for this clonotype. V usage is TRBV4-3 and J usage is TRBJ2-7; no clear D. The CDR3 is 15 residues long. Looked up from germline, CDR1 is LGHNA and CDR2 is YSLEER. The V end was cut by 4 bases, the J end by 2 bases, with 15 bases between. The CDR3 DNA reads TGCGCCAGCAGCCCGAACCTCATAAATCCCTACGAGCAGTACTTC. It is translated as CASSPNLINPYEQYF.

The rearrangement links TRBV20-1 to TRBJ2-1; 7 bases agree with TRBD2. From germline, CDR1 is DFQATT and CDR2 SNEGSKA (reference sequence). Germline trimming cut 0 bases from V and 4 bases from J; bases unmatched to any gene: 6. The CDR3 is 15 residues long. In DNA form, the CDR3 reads TGCAGTGCTAGAGATCCGGGGGGACCTTACAATGAGCAGTTCTTC. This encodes CSARDPGGPYNEQFF.

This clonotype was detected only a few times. This CDR3 is CASSAAGGGFHEQYF. In nucleotides, the CDR3 is TGTGCCAGCAGCGCAGCGGGGGGCGGATTCCACGAGCAGTACTTC. The chain couples TRBV7-8 to TRBJ2-7, with TRBD2 matching 9 bases. The CDR3 is made up of 15 amino acids. Germline trimming cut 5 bases from V and 5 bases from J; bases unmatched to any gene: 10. Germline values: CDR1 SGHVS, CDR2 FQNEAQ.

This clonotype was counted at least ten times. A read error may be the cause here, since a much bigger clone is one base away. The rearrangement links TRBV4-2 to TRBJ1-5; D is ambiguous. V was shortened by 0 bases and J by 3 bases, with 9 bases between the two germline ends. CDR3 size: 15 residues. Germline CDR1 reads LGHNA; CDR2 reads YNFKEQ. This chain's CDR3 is CASSQEVQSNQPQHF. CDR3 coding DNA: TGTGCCAGCAGCCAAGAGGTACAGTCCAATCAGCCCCAGCATTTT.

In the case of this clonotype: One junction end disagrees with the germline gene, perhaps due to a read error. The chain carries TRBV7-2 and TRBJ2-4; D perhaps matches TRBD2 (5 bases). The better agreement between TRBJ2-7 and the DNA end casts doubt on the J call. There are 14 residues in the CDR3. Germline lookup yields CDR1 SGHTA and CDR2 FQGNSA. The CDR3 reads CATRSGTNSCEQYF. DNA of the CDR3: TGTGCCACCCGAAGCGGAACCAACTCCTGCGAGCAGTACTTC.

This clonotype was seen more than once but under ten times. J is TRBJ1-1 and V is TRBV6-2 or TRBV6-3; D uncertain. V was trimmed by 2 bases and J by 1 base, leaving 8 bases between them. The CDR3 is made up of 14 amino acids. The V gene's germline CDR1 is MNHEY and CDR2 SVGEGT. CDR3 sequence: CASSYARGNTEAFF. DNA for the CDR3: TGTGCCAGCAGTTACGCGCGGGGGAACACTGAAGCTTTCTTT.

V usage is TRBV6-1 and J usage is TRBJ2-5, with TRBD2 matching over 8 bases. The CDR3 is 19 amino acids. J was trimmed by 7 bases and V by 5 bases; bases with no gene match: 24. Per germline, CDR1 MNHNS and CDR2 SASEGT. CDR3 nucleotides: TGTGCCAGCAGTCCAATGATCCGCGGGACTAGTGGGGGATATGGGACCCAGTACTTC. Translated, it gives CASSPMIRGTSGGYGTQYF.

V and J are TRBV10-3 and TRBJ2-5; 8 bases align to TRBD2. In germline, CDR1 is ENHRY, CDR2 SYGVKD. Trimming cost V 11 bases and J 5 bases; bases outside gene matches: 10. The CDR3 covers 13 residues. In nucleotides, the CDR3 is TGTGCCGTCGCGGCCGGCGGGAGGGAGACCCAGTACTTC. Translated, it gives CAVAAGGRETQYF.